This entry lists 27 T cell receptor beta chains sequenced from one sample in a study of control samples from healthy donors and cancer patients. Generated by immunoSEQ multiplex PCR, the TCRdb table keeps only in-frame clones and is missing some. The table has 150,000 to 200,000 clones, around 93% seen once. Source material: blood. These receptors came from a young man in good health.

The chain recombines TRBV6-6 with TRBJ1-2, with TRBD1 matching over 8 bases. The germline CDR1 and CDR2 sequences are MNHNY and SVGAGI (reference sequence). V shed 7 bases and J 4 bases; nucleotides not matched to a gene: 11. This CDR3 spans 15 amino acids. CDR3: CASTYDDRGIYGYTF. The CDR3, as DNA: TGTGCCAGCACCTACGATGACAGGGGCATCTATGGCTACACCTTC.

The chain uses TRBV7-2 and TRBJ2-2; D is possibly TRBD1 or TRBD2 (5 bases each). The germline V gene has CDR1 SGHTA and CDR2 FQGNSA. V lost 5 bases and J lost 4, with 11 bases in between. This CDR3 has 14 amino acids. CDR3 loop: CASSLGPSTGELFF. CDR3 nucleotide sequence: TGTGCCAGCAGCCTGGGACCCAGCACCGGGGAGCTGTTTTTT.

The chain is built from TRBV5-1 and TRBJ1-6, with D possibly matching TRBD1 (5 bases). Germline V gene data show CDR1 as SGHRS and CDR2 as YFSETQ. Trimming removed 4 bases at V and 6 bases at J, with 14 bases between. The CDR3 sequence is 15 residues long. The CDR3 loop is CASSRTMEGNSPLHF. The CDR3 region has the DNA TGCGCCAGCAGCCGGACAATGGAGGGTAATTCACCCCTCCACTTT.

This sequence joins TRBV7-6 and TRBJ2-7; TRBD2 is a possible D gene (6 bases). Germline loops: CDR1 SGHVS, CDR2 FNYEAQ. V dropped 5 bases and J dropped 4 bases, with 18 bases sitting between them. The CDR3 runs to 15 residues. Here the CDR3 DNA reads TGTGCCAGCAGCGCCGTTGTTGGGACTGTGTACGAGCAGTACTTC. This gives the protein CASSAVVGTVYEQYF.

The chain uses TRBV5-1 and TRBJ2-7; TRBD1 matches at 9 bases. V was pared by 4 bases and J by 0 bases, with 5 bases of the junction left unmatched. CDR1 and CDR2 (germline): SGHRS, YFSETQ. This CDR3 is 15 amino acids long. CDR3 loop: CASSPRQGDSYEQYF. The DNA for the CDR3 is TGCGCCAGCAGCCCGCGACAGGGGGACTCCTACGAGCAGTACTTC.

The V call is TRBV19, the J call TRBJ1-5; tentatively, D is TRBD1 (5 bases). V was cut by 3 bases and J by 9 bases, with 15 bases left in between. The CDR3 loop spans 14 amino acids. CDR1 LNHDA and CDR2 SQIVND come from the germline V gene (reference sequence). The CDR3 sequence is CASSIGQGSWPQHF. The CDR3 region has the DNA TGTGCCAGTAGTATCGGGCAGGGATCCTGGCCCCAGCATTTT.

On this clone itself: This specimen includes other DNA sequences encoding the same CDR3. This sequence joins TRBV3-1 (or the pseudogene TRBV3-2) and TRBJ1-6, with 8 bases identical to TRBD1. Losses at the gene ends were 2 bases for V and 7 bases for J; bases not matched to a gene: 1. Germline CDR1 reads LGHDT; CDR2 reads YNNKEL (reference sequence). There are 14 residues in the CDR3. The CDR3 nucleotides are TGTGCCAGCAGCCAACAGGGGGCGAATTCACCCCTCCACTTT. Its protein is CASSQQGANSPLHF.

The chain couples TRBV4-1 to TRBJ1-6; a weak D match, TRBD1 (5 bases). V dropped 0 bases and J dropped 7 bases, with 13 bases sitting between them. Germline V gene data show CDR1 as MGHRA and CDR2 as YSYEKL. This CDR3 has 16 residues. The CDR3 coding sequence is TGCGCCAGCAGCCAAGATTGGTCACAGGCCAATTCACCCCTCCACTTT. As protein: CASSQDWSQANSPLHF.

This chain links TRBV5-1 with TRBJ2-1, with D maybe TRBD1 (5 bases). Trimming removed 6 bases from V and 7 bases from J, with 14 bases in between. Germline V lookup: CDR1 SGHRS, CDR2 YFSETQ. The CDR3 sequence is 13 residues long. Written as DNA, the CDR3 is TGCGCCAGCATGCAGGGATCTGGTAATGAGCAGTTCTTC. Translated, it gives CASMQGSGNEQFF. The complete variable domain, with remaining parts taken from reference TRBV5-1 and TRBJ2-1, reads KAGVTQTPRYLIKTRGQQVTLSCSPISGHRSVSWYQQTPGQGLQFLFEYFSETQRNKGNFPGRFSGRQFSNSRSEMNVSTLELGDSALYLCASMQGSGNEQFFGPGTRLTVL.

This chain links TRBV5-6 with TRBJ1-2; D uncertain. Germline-derived CDR1 and CDR2 are SGHDT and YYEEEE. V gave up 5 bases and J gave up 0 bases, with 20 bases separating them. This CDR3 region has 17 residues. The CDR3 DNA reads TGTGCCAGCAGGAGAACTCCATCGGCCACTTCTAACTATGGCTACACCTTC. It encodes CASRRTPSATSNYGYTF.

The rearrangement uses TRBV5-1 and TRBJ2-7, with 7 bases aligning to TRBD1. After removal of 1 base from V and 5 bases from J, the junction contained 6 bases not matched to a gene. This CDR3 is built from 14 residues. Germline CDR1 is SGHRS and CDR2 is YFSETQ. CDR3 loop: CASSLNQGVNEQYF. The CDR3 bases are TGCGCCAGCAGCTTGAACCAGGGGGTGAACGAGCAGTACTTC. Full variable domain (remainder filled in from reference TRBV5-1 and TRBJ2-7): KAGVTQTPRYLIKTRGQQVTLSCSPISGHRSVSWYQQTPGQGLQFLFEYFSETQRNKGNFPGRFSGRQFSNSRSEMNVSTLELGDSALYLCASSLNQGVNEQYFGPGTRLTVT.

This sequence joins TRBV18 and TRBJ1-2; D gene uncertain. The V end lost 4 bases, the J end lost 0 bases, and 6 bases lay between the germline ends. Looked up from germline, CDR1 is KGHSH and CDR2 is LQKENI. CDR3 length: 13 amino acids. The CDR3 spells CASSHLANYGYTF. CDR3 nucleotides: TGTGCCAGCTCACACTTAGCTAACTATGGCTACACCTTC.

Only one count was recorded for this clone. V usage is TRBV28 and J usage is TRBJ2-3; tentative D call: TRBD2 (6 bases). CDR1 MDHEN and CDR2 SYDVKM come from the germline V gene. V was cut by 5 bases and J by 2 bases, with 8 bases left in between. This CDR3 region has 13 residues. The CDR3 here is CASSPGDTDTQYF. DNA of the CDR3: TGTGCCAGCAGTCCGGGAGACACAGATACGCAGTATTTT.

The chain is built from TRBV2 and TRBJ1-2, with D possibly TRBD1 on 5 matching bases. V was cut by 2 bases and J by 4 bases, with 11 bases left in between. The CDR3 is 14 residues long. The germline V gene encodes CDR1 SNHLY and CDR2 FYNNEI. The CDR3 nucleotides are TGTGCCAGCAGTGAACAGGGAGCAGGCTATGGCTACACCTTC. Residues: CASSEQGAGYGYTF.

The rearrangement joins TRBV28 to TRBJ2-3; 12 bases line up with TRBD2. Germline CDR1 reads MDHEN; CDR2 reads SYDVKM. V trimming: 5 bases; J trimming: 3 bases; junction bases outside the gene matches: 3. The CDR3 is 15 amino acids. The CDR3 region is CASSRTSGITDTQYF. The CDR3 DNA follows: TGTGCCAGCAGTCGGACTAGCGGGATTACAGATACGCAGTATTTT.

With respect to this clone: Relative to the germline gene, one junction end is altered; a read error may explain this. The CDR3 spells CASSDPLTGPYSGSTIYF. As DNA, the CDR3 is TGTGCCAGCAGCGATCCCCTGACGGGGCCCTACTCTGGAAGCACCATATATTTT. The chain uses TRBV9 and TRBJ1-3, with D possibly being TRBD1 (5 bases). CDR1 is SGDLS and CDR2 is YYNGEE in the germline V gene. This CDR3 spans 18 amino acids.

This clone was observed once. This chain connects TRBV30 to TRBJ1-2; the D gene is possibly TRBD1 (5 bases). The CDR3 consists of 16 residues. Germline CDR1 reads GTSNPN; CDR2 reads SVGIG (reference sequence). V was cut by 5 bases and J by 3 bases, with 22 bases left in between. The CDR3 coding sequence is TGTGCCTGGTCGCGCCAGGGACTCCGATACGACTATGGCTACACCTTC. This encodes CAWSRQGLRYDYGYTF.

V is TRBV6-5 and J is TRBJ2-3, with D unclear. Germline V lookup: CDR1 MNHEY, CDR2 SVGAGI. V was pared by 5 bases and J by 0 bases, with 12 bases between. The CDR3 is 15 residues long. The DNA of the CDR3 is TGTGCCAGCAGTCGGACGGATCTTAGCACAGATACGCAGTATTTT. This gives the protein CASSRTDLSTDTQYF.

The rearrangement uses TRBV4-1 and TRBJ2-1; no definite D call. CDR1 MGHRA and CDR2 YSYEKL come from the germline V gene. The CDR3 spans 17 residues. Trimming cost V 0 bases and J 3 bases, with 15 bases left between them. This chain's CDR3 is CASSQDPGFKDYNEQFF. CDR3 in DNA: TGCGCCAGCAGCCAAGATCCGGGTTTTAAGGACTACAATGAGCAGTTCTTC.

The chain uses TRBV30 and TRBJ1-6; no definite D call. Germline CDR1 GTSNPN, CDR2 SVGIG (reference sequence). The CDR3 contains 12 residues. V lost 5 bases to trimming and J lost 9 bases, with 11 bases between them. The CDR3 DNA is TGTGCCTGGGACCGATGGGGTTCACCCCTCCACTTT. Amino acids: CAWDRWGSPLHF.

The gene calls are TRBV18 and TRBJ2-5; D possibly corresponds to TRBD2 (6 bases). The V and J ends lost 3 bases and 3 bases respectively, with 20 bases between them. This CDR3 is built from 17 residues. CDR1 is KGHSH and CDR2 is LQKENI in the germline V gene. The CDR3 here is CASSPRRGAGLEETQYF. The CDR3 DNA reads as TGTGCCAGCTCACCGCGAAGGGGCGCGGGGTTAGAAGAGACCCAGTACTTC.

The chain is built from TRBV4-1 and TRBJ2-7; D is ambiguous. V was shortened by 1 base and J by 3 bases, with 16 bases between the two germline ends. CDR1 is MGHRA, CDR2 YSYEKL, per germline. CDR3 length: 16 amino acids. The CDR3 DNA is TGCGCCAGCAGCCAAGTCCTTGGGGTAGGGTACTACGAGCAGTACTTC. This gives the protein CASSQVLGVGYYEQYF.

This clone has just one count. J is TRBJ2-2 and V is TRBV5-4; TRBD1 matches at 10 bases. Germline-derived CDR1 and CDR2 are SGHNT and YYREEE (reference sequence). CDR3 length: 15 amino acids. The trim removed 6 bases at V and 3 bases at J, leaving 5 bases unmatched. CDR3 in amino acids: CASNPGQGYTGELFF. CDR3 bases: TGTGCCAGCAACCCGGGACAGGGGTACACCGGGGAGCTGTTTTTT.

The chain couples TRBV10-3 to TRBJ1-5, with D perhaps TRBD1 (5 bases). V lost 2 bases and J lost 4, with 15 bases in between. Germline CDR1 reads ENHRY; CDR2 reads SYGVKD. The CDR3 loop spans 16 amino acids. The DNA of the CDR3 is TGTGCCATCAGTGAGGGGGCGGGACGGGGAAATCAGCCCCAGCATTTT. It specifies CAISEGAGRGNQPQHF.

This chain joins TRBV29-1 and TRBJ2-2; D is uncertain. CDR1 is SQVTM, CDR2 ANQGSEA, per germline. V was cut by 4 bases and J by 6 bases, with 3 bases left in between. CDR3 length: 10 residues. The CDR3 sequence: CSVGSGELFF. CDR3 sequence (DNA): TGCAGCGTTGGATCCGGGGAGCTGTTTTTT.

The gene calls are TRBV3-1 (or the pseudogene TRBV3-2) and TRBJ2-7; D may be TRBD2 (6 bases). The CDR3 runs 14 residues. Between the trimmed V and J ends, which lost 4 bases and 4 bases, there was a span of 14 bases. Germline V gene lookup returns CDR1 LGHDT and CDR2 YNNKEL (reference sequence). The CDR3 nucleotides read TGTGCCAGCAGCCCAGGGTCAGGGAGGTACGAGCAGTACTTC. It codes for CASSPGSGRYEQYF.

The chain has TRBV7-3 and TRBJ2-1, with D possibly being TRBD1 (5 bases). Germline V CDR1 and CDR2: SGHTA, FQGTGA. The V gene lost 5 bases and the J gene lost 3 bases, with 11 bases spanning the gap. The CDR3 is 14 residues long. The CDR3 region has the DNA TGTGCCAGCAGCCTTACGACAGTCTACAATGAGCAGTTCTTC. Translating it yields CASSLTTVYNEQFF.